The sequence of this T cell receptor beta chain was determined in a study of shared clonotypes between healthy human individuals. Repertoires were generated with immunoSEQ multiplex PCR, while TCRdb's copy carries only in-frame clones and drops some. The sample shows 1.5 million to 2.5 million clones, less than 95% of them seen only once. CD45RO-negative CD8 cells positively selected for CCR7 made up the naive population, which excluded terminally differentiated effector memory CD45RA+ cells. The CDR3 is 12 amino acids. V gave up 11 bases and J gave up 2 bases, with 13 bases separating them. Germline assignment: CDR1 MDHEN and CDR2 SYDVKM.

The chain uses TRBV28 and TRBJ2-7, with D perhaps TRBD2 (7 bases). The source of this sequence is a young man in good health. Sequencing input: naive CD8+ T cells sorted from blood. The CDR3 DNA reads as TGTGCCTCGGACGGGGGGCCCTACGAGCAGTACTTC. Protein product: CASDGGPYEQYF.